This entry lists 19 T cell receptor beta chains sequenced from one sample in a study of shared clonotypes between healthy human individuals. Sequencing was performed with immunoSEQ multiplex PCR; in TCRdb, only in-frame clones are kept and a portion is missing. The repertoire holds 2 million to 2.5 million clones, with roughly 95% as singletons. The sequencing sample was made of naive CD4+ T cells sorted from blood. Subset described: CD45RA+ positively selected. Receptors were obtained from a man aged 18 to 29 in good health.

The V and J genes are TRBV2 and TRBJ1-4; tentatively, D is TRBD1 (6 bases). Between the trimmed V and J ends, which lost 10 bases and 0 bases, there was a span of 9 bases. The CDR3 sequence is 13 residues long. In germline, CDR1 is SNHLY, CDR2 FYNNEI. CDR3 sequence: CAIQGSTNEKLFF. DNA of the CDR3: TGTGCCATCCAGGGGTCAACTAATGAAAAACTGTTTTTT.

The chain links TRBV6-1 to TRBJ1-6; 9 positions match TRBD1. V shed 5 bases and J 7 bases; nucleotides not matched to a gene: 6. Germline CDR1 and CDR2: MNHNS and SASEGT. This CDR3 spans 15 amino acids. In DNA, the CDR3 is TGTGCCAGCAGTTTAGGGGACAGGGTGAATTCACCCCTCCACTTT. As protein: CASSLGDRVNSPLHF.

The CDR3: CASSPNPHLQTPDTQYF. In DNA, the CDR3 is TGTGCCAGCAGTCCAAATCCCCACCTCCAAACTCCAGATACGCAGTATTTT. V usage is TRBV12-1 and J usage is TRBJ2-3; the table's D call of TRBD2 was not tested on the DNA. TRBV12-1 is a pseudogene locus. The CDR3 totals 17 residues.

V is TRBV10-3 and J is TRBJ2-2; 9 nucleotides align to TRBD1. V lost 4 bases and J lost 0; bases outside the gene matches: 3. Looked up from germline, CDR1 is ENHRY and CDR2 is SYGVKD. The CDR3 covers 16 residues. CDR3 nucleotides: TGTGCCATCAGTGGGGGACAGGGTGCGAACACCGGGGAGCTGTTTTTT. Translation gives CAISGGQGANTGELFF.

The rearrangement links TRBV11-2 to TRBJ1-3; D not certain. This CDR3 is built from 14 residues. The V gene's germline CDR1 is SGHAT and CDR2 FQNNGV. V was pared by 1 base and J by 2 bases, with 6 bases between. CDR3 in DNA: TGTGCCAGCAGCTTAGCGACACCTGGAAACACCATATATTTT. It encodes CASSLATPGNTIYF. Full variable domain (remainder filled in from reference TRBV11-2 and TRBJ1-3): EAGVAQSPRYKIIEKRQSVAFWCNPISGHATLYWYQQILGQGPKLLIQFQNNGVVDDSQLPKDRFSAERLKGVDSTLKIQPAKLEDSAVYLCASSLATPGNTIYFGEGSWLTVV.

The J gene is TRBJ2-1, the V gene TRBV11-3, with D perhaps TRBD1 (6 bases). The V gene lost 4 bases and the J gene lost 9 bases, with 19 bases spanning the gap. The germline V gene has CDR1 SGHNT and CDR2 YENEEA. The CDR3 is 15 amino acids. The CDR3 DNA reads TGTGCCAGCAGCTCGTTCGGTTTTCAGGGGAGTGAGCAGTTCTTC. Its protein product is CASSSFGFQGSEQFF.

This chain joins TRBV18 and TRBJ1-1; TRBD1 is a possible D gene (5 bases). Germline CDR1 reads KGHSH; CDR2 reads LQKENI. V shed 6 bases and J shed 0 bases, with 11 bases lying between them. The CDR3 consists of 14 residues. CDR3 coding DNA: TGTGCCAGCTCCGTGACAGCTATGAACACTGAAGCTTTCTTT. Residues: CASSVTAMNTEAFF.

The chain links TRBV9 to TRBJ1-1; D possibly corresponds to TRBD1 (5 bases). Per germline, CDR1 SGDLS and CDR2 YYNGEE. CDR3 length equals 14 residues. The V gene lost 7 bases and the J gene lost 3 bases, with 16 bases spanning the gap. The CDR3 spells CASRAGLVDTEAFF. The CDR3 nucleotides are TGTGCCAGCCGGGCAGGGCTTGTTGACACTGAAGCTTTCTTT.

The CDR3 DNA sequence: TGTGCCAGCACGGGGCGCAGGCGAGGATATGGCTACACCTTC. As protein: CASTGRRRGYGYTF. The V and J genes are TRBV28 and TRBJ1-2; the D gene is possibly TRBD1 (5 bases). Germline V lookup: CDR1 MDHEN, CDR2 SYDVKM. Trimming shortened V by 7 bases and J by 5 bases, and 17 bases separated the two germline ends. The length of the CDR3 is 14 residues.

The rearrangement uses TRBV2 and TRBJ1-6; 10 bases match TRBD1. The CDR3 is 15 residues long. Germline CDR1 and CDR2: SNHLY and FYNNEI. V gave up 7 bases and J gave up 4 bases; unmatched junction bases: 4. The CDR3, as DNA: TGTGCCAGCACCCTGGGACAGGGGTATAATTCACCCCTCCACTTT. This codes for CASTLGQGYNSPLHF.

J is TRBJ2-1 and V is TRBV7-2; D is possibly TRBD1 (6 bases). V was pared by 7 bases and J by 0 bases, with 16 bases between. Germline V gene data show CDR1 as SGHTA and CDR2 as FQGNSA. The CDR3 runs to 16 residues. The CDR3 loop reads CASKRDGTTSYNEQFF. The DNA for the CDR3 is TGTGCCAGCAAAAGAGACGGGACAACCTCCTACAATGAGCAGTTCTTC.

This chain links TRBV2 with TRBJ2-3; tentatively, D is TRBD2 (6 bases). The V gene lost 5 bases and the J gene lost 0 bases, with 9 bases spanning the gap. The CDR3 runs to 14 residues. The germline V gene encodes CDR1 SNHLY and CDR2 FYNNEI. DNA of the CDR3: TGTGCCAGCAGTCGAAGCGGGAGCACAGATACGCAGTATTTT. This encodes CASSRSGSTDTQYF.

The gene calls are TRBV6-5 and TRBJ2-1; 7 nucleotides match TRBD1. The trim removed 5 bases at V and 3 bases at J, leaving 4 bases unmatched. The CDR3 has 14 residues. Germline lookup yields CDR1 MNHEY and CDR2 SVGAGI. CDR3 sequence (DNA): TGTGCCAGCAGTAACCGGGACAGCTACAATGAGCAGTTCTTC. Its protein product is CASSNRDSYNEQFF.

The CDR3 region has the DNA TGCGCCAGCAGCCGAGGGACAGGGGGTTACGAGCAGTACTTC. This translates into CASSRGTGGYEQYF. The chain uses TRBV4-3 and TRBJ2-7; TRBD1 matches at 11 bases. The CDR3 consists of 14 residues. The V segment lost 4 bases and the J segment 4 bases; nucleotides outside the gene matches: 3. The germline V gene has CDR1 LGHNA and CDR2 YSLEER.

The chain recombines TRBV6-5 with TRBJ2-5; no firm D call. The length of the CDR3 is 13 residues. Per germline, CDR1 MNHEY and CDR2 SVGAGI. V gave up 5 bases and J gave up 4 bases, with 11 bases separating them. CDR3 sequence: CASSPRLLETQYF. The DNA of the CDR3 is TGTGCCAGCAGTCCACGACTGTTAGAGACCCAGTACTTC.

This clone was found once. The gene calls are TRBV19 and TRBJ1-5; 9 bases are shared with TRBD1. With 3 bases clipped from V and 4 bases from J, the junction kept 7 bases outside the gene matches. The CDR3 consists of 16 residues. CDR1 and CDR2 (germline): LNHDA, SQIVND (reference sequence). The CDR3 DNA reads as TGTGCCAGTAGTATTGAAGCGACAGGGGGGAATCAGCCCCAGCATTTT. Protein sequence: CASSIEATGGNQPQHF.

The chain couples TRBV30 to TRBJ1-2; no clear D gene. From germline, CDR1 is GTSNPN and CDR2 SVGIG (reference sequence). V was trimmed by 3 bases and J by 6 bases, leaving 17 bases between them. The CDR3 spans 14 residues. DNA for the CDR3: TGTGCCTGGAGCGTTACACGGGGAGGCAATGGCTACACCTTC. As protein: CAWSVTRGGNGYTF.

Regarding this clone: In the same sample, other DNA sequences code for this CDR3. The chain uses TRBV5-1 and TRBJ2-2; tentatively, D is TRBD1 (5 bases). CDR3 length equals 16 residues. The V gene lost 0 bases and the J gene lost 0 bases, with 9 bases spanning the gap. Germline CDR1 reads SGHRS; CDR2 reads YFSETQ. This chain's CDR3 is CASSLAGLANTGELFF. CDR3 bases: TGCGCCAGCAGCTTGGCAGGGTTAGCGAACACCGGGGAGCTGTTTTTT.

The chain employs TRBV6-1 and TRBJ2-7, with 7 bases aligning to TRBD1. V lost 10 bases, J lost 0 bases, and 6 bases stayed unmatched. CDR1 is MNHNS and CDR2 is SASEGT in the germline V gene. The CDR3 length is 13 residues. In DNA, the CDR3 is TGTGCCACATGGACAGGAAACTCCTACGAGCAGTACTTC. This translates into CATWTGNSYEQYF.